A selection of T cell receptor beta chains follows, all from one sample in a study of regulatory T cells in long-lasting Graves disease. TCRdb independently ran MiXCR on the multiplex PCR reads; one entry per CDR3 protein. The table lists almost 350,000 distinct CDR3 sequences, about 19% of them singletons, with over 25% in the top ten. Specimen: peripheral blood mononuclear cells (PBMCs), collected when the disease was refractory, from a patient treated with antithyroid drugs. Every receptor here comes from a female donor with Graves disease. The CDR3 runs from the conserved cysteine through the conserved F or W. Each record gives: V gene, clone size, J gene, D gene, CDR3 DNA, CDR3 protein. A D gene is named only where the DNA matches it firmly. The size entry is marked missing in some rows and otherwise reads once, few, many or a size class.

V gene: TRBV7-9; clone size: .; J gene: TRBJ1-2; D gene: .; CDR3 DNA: TGTGCCAGCAGCTCTCCCCCGGGGGGCTACACCTTC; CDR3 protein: CASSSPPGGYTF
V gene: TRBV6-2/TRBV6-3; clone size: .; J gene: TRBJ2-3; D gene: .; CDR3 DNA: TGTGCCAGCAGTTACTCAATAGGATTGGAAAGACCAGATACGCAGTATTTT; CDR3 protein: CASSYSIGLERPDTQYF
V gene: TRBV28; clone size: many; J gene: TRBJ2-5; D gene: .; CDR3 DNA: TGTGCCAGCAGTTTAGCACAGGACAGCCAAGAGACCCAGTACTTC; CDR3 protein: CASSLAQDSQETQYF
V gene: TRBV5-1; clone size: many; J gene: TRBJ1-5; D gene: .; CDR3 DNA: TGCGCCAGCAGCTTGGATTGGAATCAGCCCCAGCATTTT; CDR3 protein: CASSLDWNQPQHF
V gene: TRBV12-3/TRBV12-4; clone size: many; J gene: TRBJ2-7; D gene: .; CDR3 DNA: TGTGCCAGCAGTTTAGGATGGGGCATAGGACGAGACTACGAGCAGTACTTC; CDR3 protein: CASSLGWGIGRDYEQYF
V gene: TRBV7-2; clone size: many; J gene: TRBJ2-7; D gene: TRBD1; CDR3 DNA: TGTGCCAGCAGCTTAGCGACAGGGTCCTACGAGCAGTACTTC; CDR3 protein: CASSLATGSYEQYF
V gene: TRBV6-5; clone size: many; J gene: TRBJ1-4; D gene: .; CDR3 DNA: TGTGCCAGCAGTTGGGGAACAACTAATGAAAAACTGTTTTTT; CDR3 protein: CASSWGTTNEKLFF
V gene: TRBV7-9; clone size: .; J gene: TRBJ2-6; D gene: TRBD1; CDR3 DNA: TGTGCCAGCAGCTCAGGGGGCTTAGCTGGGGCCAACGTCCTGACTTTC; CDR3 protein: CASSSGGLAGANVLTF
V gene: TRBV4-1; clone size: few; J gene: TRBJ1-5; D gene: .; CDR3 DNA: TGCGCCAGCAGCCAAGTGGGGAGGAGGAATCAGCCCCAGCATTTT; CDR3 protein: CASSQVGRRNQPQHF
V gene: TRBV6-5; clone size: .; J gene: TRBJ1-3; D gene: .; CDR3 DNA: TGTGCCAGCAGTTCCTCAGTATGGGGAAACACCATATATTTT; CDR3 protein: CASSSSVWGNTIYF
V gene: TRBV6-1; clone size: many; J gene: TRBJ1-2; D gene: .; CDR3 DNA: TGTGCCAGCAGTCCCCAAAGGTGGGATGGCTACACCTTC; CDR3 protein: CASSPQRWDGYTF
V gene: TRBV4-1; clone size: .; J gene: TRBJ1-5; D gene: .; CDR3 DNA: TGCGCCAGCAGCCAAGAAGGGGAGGGTCCTAATCAGCCCCAGCATTTT; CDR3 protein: CASSQEGEGPNQPQHF
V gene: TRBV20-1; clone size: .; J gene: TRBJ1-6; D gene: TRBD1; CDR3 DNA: TGCAGTGCTTCGGAAGGGACAGGCAATTCACCCCTCCACTTT; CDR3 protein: CSASEGTGNSPLHF
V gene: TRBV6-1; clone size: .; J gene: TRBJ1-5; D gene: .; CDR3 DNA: TGTGCCAGCAGTCCCAACGATCTGGGCTATCAGCCCCAGCATTTT; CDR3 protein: CASSPNDLGYQPQHF
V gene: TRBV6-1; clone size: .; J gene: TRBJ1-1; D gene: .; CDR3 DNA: TGTGCCGGCAATACCAGGACGAACACTGAAGCTTTCTTT; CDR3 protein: CAGNTRTNTEAFF
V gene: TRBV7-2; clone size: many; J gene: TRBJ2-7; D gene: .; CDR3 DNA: TGTGCCAGCAGCTTAGTGGGTATCGCCTACGAGCAGTACTTC; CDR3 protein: CASSLVGIAYEQYF
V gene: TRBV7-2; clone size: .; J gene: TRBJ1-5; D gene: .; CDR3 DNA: TGTGCCAGCAGCCCCGCCGACATAGGCCTTAGCCCCCAGCATTTT; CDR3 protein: CASSPADIGLSPQHF
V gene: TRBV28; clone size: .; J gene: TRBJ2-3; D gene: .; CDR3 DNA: TGTGCCAGCAGTAGAGGGGTCGCAGATACGCAGTATTTT; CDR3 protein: CASSRGVADTQYF
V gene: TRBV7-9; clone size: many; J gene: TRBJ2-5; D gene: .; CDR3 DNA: TGTGCCAGCAGCTCCTGGGGGTACCAAGAGACCCAGTACTTC; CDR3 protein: CASSSWGYQETQYF
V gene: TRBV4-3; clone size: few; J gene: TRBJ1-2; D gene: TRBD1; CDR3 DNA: TGCGCCAGCAGCCAAGACTGGAGGGGGCGAGGCTATGGCTACACCTTC; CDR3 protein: CASSQDWRGRGYGYTF
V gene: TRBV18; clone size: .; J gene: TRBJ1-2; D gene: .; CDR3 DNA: TGTGCCAGCTCACCCACTAGACAGCTTTATGGCTACACCTTC; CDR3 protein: CASSPTRQLYGYTF
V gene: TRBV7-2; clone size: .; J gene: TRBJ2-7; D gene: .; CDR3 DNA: TGTGCCAGCAGCTTAGGTACTATCGGGGGCCAGCAGTACTTC; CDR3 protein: CASSLGTIGGQQYF
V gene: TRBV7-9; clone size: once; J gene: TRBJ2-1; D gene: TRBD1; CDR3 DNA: TGTGCCACCAGCGGAGGACAGGGCTCCTACAATGAGCAGTTCTTC; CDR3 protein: CATSGGQGSYNEQFF
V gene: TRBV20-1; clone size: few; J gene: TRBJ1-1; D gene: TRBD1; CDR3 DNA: TGCAGTGCTTCGACAGGGTGGCCTTTATTGCCTTTGAACACTGAAGCTTTCTTT; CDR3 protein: CSASTGWPLLPLNTEAFF
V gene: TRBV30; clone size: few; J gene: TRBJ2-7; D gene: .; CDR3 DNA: TGTGCCTGGAGTGTAAAGCGCTCCTACGAGCAGTACTTC; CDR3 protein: CAWSVKRSYEQYF
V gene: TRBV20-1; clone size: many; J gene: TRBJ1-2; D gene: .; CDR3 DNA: TGCAGTGCTAGTGTCGCCGGGACGGGATATGGCTACACCTTC; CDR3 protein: CSASVAGTGYGYTF
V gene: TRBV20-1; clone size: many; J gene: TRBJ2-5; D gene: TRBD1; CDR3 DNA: TGCAGTGCTAGAGAGGACAGGGGGAATGAAGAGACCCAGTACTTC; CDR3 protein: CSAREDRGNEETQYF
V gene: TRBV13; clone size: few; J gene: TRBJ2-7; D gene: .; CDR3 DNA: TGTGCCAGCAGCTTGAAGGCCGGGTCCTACGAGCAGTACTTC; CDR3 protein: CASSLKAGSYEQYF
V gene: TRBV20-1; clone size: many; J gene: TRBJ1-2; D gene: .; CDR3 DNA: TGCAGTGCTAGATCAGGGGAATACTATGGCTACACCTTC; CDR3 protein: CSARSGEYYGYTF
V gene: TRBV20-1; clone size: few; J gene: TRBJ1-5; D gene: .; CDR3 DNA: TGCAGTGCTAGAGACCGGGGCGCGGTTCAGCCCCAGCATTTT; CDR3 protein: CSARDRGAVQPQHF
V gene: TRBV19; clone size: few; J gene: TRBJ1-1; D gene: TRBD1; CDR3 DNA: TGTGCCAGTAGTAAGGGGACAGGACTTGGATGGAACACTGAAGCTTTCTTT; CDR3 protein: CASSKGTGLGWNTEAFF
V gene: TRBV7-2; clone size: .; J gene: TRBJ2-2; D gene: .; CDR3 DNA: TGTGCCAGCAGCTTAGATTGGTACGCGAACGGGGAGCTGTTTTTT; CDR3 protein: CASSLDWYANGELFF
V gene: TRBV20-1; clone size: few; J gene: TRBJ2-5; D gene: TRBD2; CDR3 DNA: TGCAGTGCTTGGCGGGGGGGGCGGGAGACCCAGTACTTC; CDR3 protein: CSAWRGGRETQYF
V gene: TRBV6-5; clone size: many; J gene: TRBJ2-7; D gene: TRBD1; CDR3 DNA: TGTGCCAGCAGTTACGGGGACAGGGAACTGTACGAGCAGTACTTC; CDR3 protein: CASSYGDRELYEQYF
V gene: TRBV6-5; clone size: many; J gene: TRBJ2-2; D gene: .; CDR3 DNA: TGTGCCAGCAGTTACGCTAAGCCTAGCACGGCGGCCGGGGAGCTGTTTTTT; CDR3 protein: CASSYAKPSTAAGELFF